This T cell receptor beta chain comes out of a study of OX40 agonist ivuxolimab in advanced cancers. TCRdb's table, derived via immunoSEQ multiplex PCR, lists solely in-frame clones and lacks some. The sample lists 53,000 or so clones, about four fifths occurring once. As regards this clone: The antigen is unknown.

Findings and limits, study-wide: CD4+ T cells averaged fewer expanded clones than CD8+ T cells.

Germline-derived CDR1 and CDR2 are LGHNA and YSLEER. The ends were cut back, 0 bases at V and 3 bases at J, with 12 bases in the middle. The CDR3 length is 16 residues. The sequenced sample was CD4+ or CD8+ T cells sorted from blood, obtained in a trial of the OX40 agonist ivuxolimab. V gene TRBV4-3 combines with J gene TRBJ1-5; D perhaps matches TRBD1 (5 bases). This receptor was obtained from an adult with an advanced solid tumor such as melanoma, head and neck, liver or kidney cancer. The CDR3 here is CASSQDGGGFNQPQHF. CDR3 DNA sequence: TGCGCCAGCAGCCAAGATGGGGGGGGATTCAATCAGCCCCAGCATTTT.